Listed here is a single T cell receptor (beta chain). The entry originates in a study of human T cells and chemical hapten exposure. Study-level information: Patients were given diphenylcyclopropenone on the scalp weekly across the roughly 24-week study.

Time point defined: patch test 1, 2 weeks after DPC sensitization. The treatment is: therapeutic diphenylcyclopropenone sensitization with weekly scalp DPC. Ahead of applying each patch test, blood was sampled. Extraction yielded total RNA from whole blood (unfractionated). TCRdb reanalysed the RACE reads using MiXCR and keeps one entry per CDR3 protein. The repertoire holds under 130,000 distinct CDR3 sequences, with about 10% as singletons. V was shortened by 6 bases and J by 1 base, with 12 bases between the two germline ends. This CDR3 is built from 14 residues. CDR1 is MNHEY and CDR2 is SVGAGI in the germline V gene.

The TCR originated in a woman between 35 and 50 years old with alopecia areata. Some clones in this sample may be carry-over from other donors' samples. Specimen: whole blood, collected in connection with sensitization to the hapten diphenylcyclopropenone (DPC). The chain has TRBV6-5 and TRBJ1-1; D uncertain. In DNA form, the CDR3 reads TGTGCCAGCAGCCCCCCCGCTAGGAACACTGAAGCTTTCTTT. It encodes CASSPPARNTEAFF.